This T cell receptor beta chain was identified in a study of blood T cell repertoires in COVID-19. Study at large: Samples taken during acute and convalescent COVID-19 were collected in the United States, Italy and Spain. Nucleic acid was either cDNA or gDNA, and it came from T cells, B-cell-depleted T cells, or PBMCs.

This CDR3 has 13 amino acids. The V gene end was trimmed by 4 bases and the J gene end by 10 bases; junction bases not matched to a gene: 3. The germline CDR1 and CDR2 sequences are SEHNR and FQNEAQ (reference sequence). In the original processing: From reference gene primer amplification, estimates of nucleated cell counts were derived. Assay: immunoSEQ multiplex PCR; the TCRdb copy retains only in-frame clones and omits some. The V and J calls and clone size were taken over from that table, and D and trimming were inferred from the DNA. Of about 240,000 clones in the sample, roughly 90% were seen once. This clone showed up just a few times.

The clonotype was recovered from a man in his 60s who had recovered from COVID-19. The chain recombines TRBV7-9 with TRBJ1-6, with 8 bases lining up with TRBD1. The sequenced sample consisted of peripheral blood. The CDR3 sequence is CASSSTGVSPLHF. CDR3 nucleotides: TGTGCCAGCAGCTCGACAGGGGTCTCACCCCTCCACTTT.